The 11 T cell receptor beta chains listed next were all sequenced from one sample in a study of blood T cell repertoires in COVID-19. Method: immunoSEQ multiplex PCR; TCRdb's copy keeps in-frame clones and lacks some. This table has about 150,000 clones, about 80% appearing once. The sequenced sample was PBMCs or T cells enriched from blood (not recorded which). The source is a woman between 45 and 65 years old who had recovered from COVID-19.

The rearrangement joins TRBV28 to TRBJ2-2, with 7 bases aligning to TRBD1. Germline CDR1 reads MDHEN; CDR2 reads SYDVKM. With V trimmed by 11 bases and J by 1 base, 4 bases remained unmatched. This CDR3 comprises 13 residues. The CDR3 DNA is TGTGCCGGCCGGGACAGGAACACCGGGGAGCTGTTTTTT. Translated: CAGRDRNTGELFF.

The DNA for the CDR3 is TGTGCCAGCAGCACACGTAGGGGGTTAAATGAGCAGTTCTTC. It is translated as CASSTRRGLNEQFF. The chain employs TRBV7-9 and TRBJ2-1, with a weak D call TRBD1 (6 bases). The V gene's germline CDR1 is SEHNR and CDR2 FQNEAQ (reference sequence). Between the trimmed V and J ends, which lost 5 bases and 7 bases, there was a span of 15 bases. This CDR3 has 14 residues. Looking up the rest from reference TRBV7-9 and TRBJ2-1 gives the full variable domain: DTGVSQNPRHKITKRGQNVTFRCDPISEHNRLYWYRQTLGQGPEFLTYFQNEAQLEKSRLLSDRFSAERPKGSFSTLEIQRTEQGDSAMYLCASSTRRGLNEQFFGPGTRLTVL.

The chain is built from TRBV25-1 and TRBJ1-2; D is ambiguous. CDR3 length: 13 amino acids. Deletions cut 5 bases from V and 6 bases from J, with 13 bases between. Germline CDR1 MGHDK, CDR2 SYGVNS. CDR3 DNA sequence: TGTGCCAGCAGTTCGCCGAGCCTACATGGCTACACCTTC. It translates to CASSSPSLHGYTF.

This clone was recorded once. The chain couples TRBV15 to TRBJ2-7; D is possibly TRBD2 (6 bases). V was clipped by 0 bases and J by 0 bases, with 9 bases between them. CDR3 length: 15 residues. Germline CDR1 reads LNHNV; CDR2 reads YYDKDF (reference sequence). Here the CDR3 DNA reads TGTGCCACCAGCAGAGACCGGGGGAGCTCCTACGAGCAGTACGTC. Amino acid sequence: CATSRDRGSSYEQYV.

The chain carries TRBV7-3 and TRBJ2-3; 10 nucleotides align to TRBD2. V gave up 4 bases and J gave up 5 bases; unmatched junction bases: 9. This CDR3 has 16 amino acids. CDR1 is SGHTA, CDR2 FQGTGA, per germline. The CDR3 loop is CASSSQAGGLVDTQYF. Here the CDR3 DNA reads TGTGCCAGCAGCTCCCAAGCGGGGGGGCTAGTAGATACGCAGTATTTT.

Worth noting for this clone: Other nucleotide sequences in the sample specify the same CDR3. The gene calls are TRBV28 and TRBJ1-2; D is unresolved. The germline V and J ends were trimmed by 6 bases and 4 bases, with 9 bases remaining between them. Looked up from germline, CDR1 is MDHEN and CDR2 is SYDVKM. The length of the CDR3 is 12 residues. DNA of the CDR3: TGTGCCAGCAGGCCAGGAGGCTATGGCTACACCTTC. Protein product: CASRPGGYGYTF.

This rearrangement joins TRBV28 to TRBJ2-7; D is undetermined. Trimming stripped 3 bases from V and 3 bases from J, with 6 bases between. This CDR3 is built from 12 residues. Germline loops: CDR1 MDHEN, CDR2 SYDVKM. CDR3 nucleotide sequence: TGTGCCAGCAGTTTGGCTTACTACGAGCAGTACTTC. It translates to CASSLAYYEQYF.

The rearrangement joins TRBV28 to TRBJ1-4; 7 bases align to TRBD1. V dropped 8 bases and J dropped 5; count of bases not matched to a gene: 8. The CDR3 consists of 14 residues. Germline V CDR1 and CDR2: MDHEN, SYDVKM. For the CDR3, the DNA is TGTGCCAGCGGACAACAGGGGAAGAATGAAAAACTGTTTTTT. Its protein is CASGQQGKNEKLFF.

The chain has TRBV4-2 and TRBJ1-5; TRBD1 aligns across 8 bases. This CDR3 spans 18 amino acids. V lost 4 bases to trimming and J lost 6 bases; unmatched junction nucleotides: 17. Germline loops: CDR1 LGHNA, CDR2 YNFKEQ. CDR3 sequence (DNA): TGTGCCAGCAGCCCCTCCGATGGGCGGCAGGGGGCGGGTCAGCCCCAGCATTTT. The encoded protein is CASSPSDGRQGAGQPQHF.

The chain uses TRBV10-3 and TRBJ1-2, with D possibly TRBD1 on 6 matching bases. CDR3 size: 14 residues. Trimming took 5 bases from V and 3 from J, leaving 13 bases between them. Germline V gives CDR1 ENHRY, CDR2 SYGVKD. CDR3 DNA: TGTGCCATCAGTCCCCAGGGGTCCGACTATGGCTACACCTTC. As protein: CAISPQGSDYGYTF.

The V gene is TRBV19, the J gene TRBJ2-7, with a weak D call TRBD1 (5 bases). CDR3 length: 14 residues. CDR1 LNHDA and CDR2 SQIVND come from the germline V gene (reference sequence). V lost 0 bases to trimming and J lost 6 bases, with 12 bases between them. The CDR3 spells CASSIDDSYGEQYF. The CDR3 DNA is TGTGCCAGTAGTATAGATGACAGCTACGGCGAGCAGTACTTC.